These 4 T cell receptor beta chains were all obtained from the same sample, sequenced in a study of T cell responses to AZD1222 COVID-19 vaccine. Libraries were prepared by immunoSEQ multiplex PCR; TCRdb keeps only in-frame clonotypes and omits some of them. The sample holds approximately 190,000 clones; approximately 92% are singletons and the top ten take approximately 1.3%. The specimen was peripheral blood, collected on day 0 of AZD1222 vaccination. All receptors come from an adult in good health.

The genes are TRBV2 and TRBJ1-6; D gene ambiguous. CDR1 and CDR2 from the germline V gene are SNHLY and FYNNEI. V was pared by 4 bases and J by 4 bases, with 8 bases between. The CDR3 covers 14 residues. DNA for the CDR3: TGTGCCAGCAGTGGAATAAATTATAATTCACCCCTCCACTTT. It codes for CASSGINYNSPLHF. The full variable domain, with the rest looked up from reference TRBV2 and TRBJ1-6, is EPEVTQTPSHQVTQMGQEVILRCVPISNHLYFYWYRQILGQKVEFLVSFYNNEISEKSEIFDDQFSVERPDGSNFTLKIRSTKLEDSAMYFCASSGINYNSPLHFGNGTRLTVT.

The V and J genes are TRBV30 and TRBJ2-3; the D gene is possibly TRBD1 (5 bases). V lost 5 bases and J 6 bases, leaving 9 bases between the germline ends. CDR3 length: 11 amino acids. The germline CDR1 and CDR2 sequences are GTSNPN and SVGIG (reference sequence). The CDR3 nucleotides are TGTGCCTGGGGGGCCGGGGATACGCAGTATTTT. Amino acid sequence: CAWGAGDTQYF.

This chain links TRBV19 with TRBJ1-2; D remains ambiguous. The V gene's germline CDR1 is LNHDA and CDR2 SQIVND (reference sequence). This CDR3 has 13 amino acids. The ends were cut back, 7 bases at V and 4 bases at J, with 13 bases in the middle. The CDR3 spells CASTLTALYGYTF. CDR3 coding DNA: TGTGCCAGTACCCTAACAGCCCTCTATGGCTACACCTTC. Full variable domain (outside the CDR3, taken from reference TRBV19 and TRBJ1-2): DGGITQSPKYLFRKEGQNVTLSCEQNLNHDAMYWYRQDPGQGLRLIYYSQIVNDFQKGDIAEGYSVSREKKESFPLTVTSAQKNPTAFYLCASTLTALYGYTFGSGTRLTVV.

Details on this clone: Other nucleotide sequences in the sample specify the same CDR3. The chain uses TRBV27 and TRBJ1-2; 7 nucleotides match TRBD1. The ends lost 6 bases at V and 4 bases at J; junction bases unmatched: 8. Germline V lookup: CDR1 MNHEY, CDR2 SMNVEV (reference sequence). This CDR3 is 14 amino acids long. CDR3 region: CASRSGGMVYGYTF. In DNA form, the CDR3 reads TGTGCCAGCAGGTCAGGGGGTATGGTCTATGGCTACACCTTC.